This TCR beta chain appears in the sequencing data of a study of breast tumors, draining lymph nodes, adjacent tissues. Study-level findings and limits: The data were judged consistent with most tumor T cells coming from lymph node and expanding in tumor. Tumors had less TCR diversity than lymph nodes, more than nontumor tissue.

V dropped 6 bases and J dropped 3; count of bases not matched to a gene: 9. CDR3 length equals 16 residues. CDR1 and CDR2 (germline): SGHTA, FQGNSA. TCRdb re-analysed the multiplex PCR reads in MiXCR, keeping a single row per CDR3 protein. The sample has 150,000 to 200,000 distinct CDR3 sequences, more than 25% seen once; the top ten hold about 3.7%. The lymph nodes were axillary draining lymph nodes from breast cancer patients. On this clonotype itself: Its antigen is unknown.

This rearrangement joins TRBV7-2 to TRBJ2-3; 10 nucleotides match TRBD2. Sequencing was done on a sample of axillary lymph node tissue. The clonotype originates from a female donor with breast cancer. Some clones in this sample may be carry-over from other donors' samples. DNA of the CDR3: TGTGCCAGCAGGTCGGGACTAGCGCGGGGGACAGATACGCAGTATTTT. Translation: CASRSGLARGTDTQYF. Full variable domain (rest looked up from reference TRBV7-2 and TRBJ2-3): GAGVSQSPSNKVTEKGKDVELRCDPISGHTALYWYRQSLGQGLEFLIYFQGNSAPDKSGLPSDRFSAERTGGSVSTLTIQRTQQEDSAVYLCASRSGLARGTDTQYFGPGTRLTVL.